Each of the 25 T cell receptor beta chains below was sequenced from the same sample in a study of monozygotic twins with inflammatory bowel disease. TCRdb reprocessed the 5' RACE reads, keeping one entry per CDR3 protein, no DNA. Recorded for this sample: 200,000 to 250,000 distinct CDR3 sequences. Input material: blood. The receptor source for this set is a human donor with ulcerative colitis or Crohn's disease, or a healthy co-twin of an affected twin (not recorded which).

The chain employs TRBV6-1 and TRBJ2-7; TCRdb returns TRBD1, unconfirmable since there is no DNA. Looked up from germline, CDR1 is MNHNS and CDR2 is SASEGT. This CDR3 comprises 15 residues. CDR3 loop: CASKVGGTNSYEQYF.

The chain has TRBV10-3 and TRBJ1-5; TCRdb's D gene call, TRBD1, goes unchecked for lack of DNA. The germline V gene has CDR1 ENHRY and CDR2 SYGVKD. The CDR3 has 15 amino acids. The chain's CDR3 is CAISRTGDSNQPQHF.

The chain is built from TRBV5-1 and TRBJ1-4; TCRdb returns TRBD1, unconfirmable since there is no DNA. This CDR3 spans 14 amino acids. Germline CDR1 reads SGHRS; CDR2 reads YFSETQ. CDR3 residues: CASKGNRGEEKLFF.

The J gene is TRBJ1-4, the V gene TRBV7-2; as DNA is missing, the TRBD1 call by TCRdb cannot be tested. This CDR3 is built from 12 residues. Germline CDR1 SGHTA, CDR2 FQGNSA. The CDR3 spells CASSLGGEKLFF.

The chain recombines TRBV29-1 with TRBJ1-1. CDR1 SQVTM and CDR2 ANQGSEA come from the germline V gene. CDR3 size: 11 residues. This CDR3 reads CSVNPDTEAFF.

The genes are TRBV18 and TRBJ2-5; the TRBD1 assignment by TCRdb is unverifiable without DNA. The CDR3 sequence is 15 residues long. From germline, CDR1 is KGHSH and CDR2 LQKENI. This CDR3 is CASSRASGEQQTQYF.

This sequence joins TRBV7-9 and TRBJ2-1. This CDR3 spans 16 amino acids. Germline assignment: CDR1 SEHNR and CDR2 FQNEAQ (reference sequence). The CDR3: CASSLGLTSSYNEQFF.

The genes are TRBV12-3 or TRBV12-4 and TRBJ1-1; TCRdb proposes TRBD1, but this gene call is untestable without DNA. The CDR3 runs 14 residues. The CDR3 is CASSPGTGDPEAFF.

The chain carries TRBV5-1 and TRBJ1-2. This CDR3 has 15 residues. Germline CDR1 is SGHRS and CDR2 is YFSETQ. The CDR3 spells CASSLAEGTGYGYTF.

The chain employs TRBV12-3 or TRBV12-4 and TRBJ1-5; TCRdb's D call, TRBD1, is unchecked because there is no DNA. This CDR3 region has 15 residues. CDR3 sequence reads: CASSSRGDGNQPQHF.

The rearrangement joins TRBV6-6 to TRBJ2-7; absent DNA, TCRdb's TRBD1 call cannot be checked. The germline V gene encodes CDR1 MNHNY and CDR2 SVGAGI (reference sequence). This CDR3 contains 13 residues. CDR3 residues: CASSYIPTYEQYF.

The genes are TRBV19 and TRBJ2-1; the D gene TCRdb calls, TRBD2, cannot be checked with no DNA. Germline V gene lookup returns CDR1 LNHDA and CDR2 SQIVND (reference sequence). The CDR3 consists of 15 residues. The CDR3 spells CASSPGTSGRAEQFF.

The rearrangement links TRBV7-2 to TRBJ2-7. The CDR3 is 13 residues long. Germline V gives CDR1 SGHTA, CDR2 FQGNSA. CDR3 loop: CASSLVSPYEQYF.

The V call is TRBV5-1, the J call TRBJ2-1; TCRdb selects TRBD2, and the lack of DNA leaves this call unchecked. The length of the CDR3 is 14 residues. In germline, CDR1 is SGHRS, CDR2 YFSETQ. CDR3 residues: CASSLVSEDHEQFF.

The chain is built from TRBV12-3 or TRBV12-4 and TRBJ1-4; the TRBD1 assignment by TCRdb is unverifiable without DNA. The CDR3 has 15 residues. CDR3 protein: CASTPSRGVNEKLFF.

The V and J genes are TRBV20-1 and TRBJ1-6; the TCRdb call, TRBD1, lacks DNA for checking. The CDR3 is made up of 15 amino acids. Germline assignment: CDR1 DFQATT and CDR2 SNEGSKA (reference sequence). This CDR3 is CSVPGIRGYNSPLHF.

The chain recombines TRBV4-1 with TRBJ2-4. CDR1 and CDR2 (germline): MGHRA, YSYEKL. The length of the CDR3 is 18 residues. The CDR3 spells CASSQDRWVERAKNIQYF.

The chain is built from TRBV20-1 and TRBJ1-2. Germline V lookup: CDR1 DFQATT, CDR2 SNEGSKA (reference sequence). This CDR3 is built from 12 residues. The CDR3 loop is CSASAFNYGYTF.

The chain combines TRBV6-6 with TRBJ2-7; TCRdb's D call, TRBD2, is unchecked because there is no DNA. Germline V gives CDR1 MNHNY, CDR2 SVGAGI (reference sequence). The CDR3 is 14 residues long. CDR3 sequence reads: CASSSLFEGSEQYF.

This rearrangement joins TRBV7-9 to TRBJ2-3; the D call from TCRdb, TRBD1, cannot be confirmed without DNA. This CDR3 contains 14 residues. Germline V gene lookup returns CDR1 SEHNR and CDR2 FQNEAQ (reference sequence). CDR3 sequence reads: CASSAARDADTQYF.

This sequence joins TRBV7-2 and TRBJ2-7; TCRdb gives TRBD2 as the D gene, but with no DNA this cannot be confirmed. The CDR3 runs 13 residues. The germline gives CDR1 SGHTA, CDR2 FQGNSA. The chain's CDR3 is CASSPGLQYEQYF.

V gene TRBV7-2 combines with J gene TRBJ2-7; as DNA is missing, the TRBD2 call by TCRdb cannot be tested. Germline V lookup: CDR1 SGHTA, CDR2 FQGNSA. CDR3 length equals 14 residues. The CDR3 protein is CASSTREGGYEQYF.

The chain employs TRBV4-1 and TRBJ2-7. This CDR3 has 17 residues. Germline V gene lookup returns CDR1 MGHRA and CDR2 YSYEKL. The CDR3 region is CASSASIMTGFPYEQYF.

The chain joins TRBV7-8 to TRBJ1-2; TCRdb's D call of TRBD1 is untestable without DNA. Germline lookup yields CDR1 SGHVS and CDR2 FQNEAQ. This CDR3 is 17 amino acids long. The CDR3 sequence: CASSLEGTDRLLYGYTF.

The J gene is TRBJ2-2, the V gene TRBV12-3 or TRBV12-4. The CDR3 extends over 14 amino acids. The CDR3 spells CASSFWDLAGELFF.